This T cell receptor beta chain was captured by sequencing in a study of blood T cell repertoires in COVID-19. Whole-study context: COVID-19 samples, acute and convalescent, were from the United States, Italy and Spain. T cells, B-cell-depleted T cells, or PBMCs provided the cDNA or gDNA that served as material.

As originally analysed: Amplification of reference gene primers provided the estimated nucleated cell counts. The assay was immunoSEQ multiplex PCR, and TCRdb's table has in-frame clones only and misses some. V, J and clone size reflect that table, while D and trimming were determined from the DNA. The sample records around 57,000 clones, more than 75% being singletons. The sequence was obtained from an older woman with acute or convalescent COVID-19. Sequenced material: peripheral blood.

The CDR3 sequence: CASSQERGTGASYNEQFF. The CDR3 bases are TGCGCCAGCAGCCAAGAGAGGGGGACAGGGGCGTCCTACAATGAGCAGTTCTTC. This rearrangement joins TRBV4-1 to TRBJ2-1; 10 bases match TRBD1. There are 18 residues in the CDR3. Germline CDR1 and CDR2: MGHRA and YSYEKL. The trim removed 0 bases at V and 1 base at J, leaving 6 bases unmatched.